The 28 T cell receptor beta chains below all came from one sample that was sequenced in a study of blood T cell repertoires in COVID-19. The method was immunoSEQ multiplex PCR; TCRdb's version includes in-frame clones alone and lacks a portion of them. Among a few hundred thousand clones, about 85% were seen once, and the ten largest hold approximately 19%. The material sequenced was PBMCs or T cells enriched from blood (not recorded which). The receptors derive from a man aged 40-49 years who had recovered from COVID-19.

DNA of the CDR3: TGTGCCAGCAGCTTGGTGGCAGGGGATGGCTACACCTTC. Amino acids: CASSLVAGDGYTF. This chain links TRBV5-5 with TRBJ1-2, with a weak D call TRBD1 (6 bases). Trimming pared 0 bases from V and 6 bases from J, leaving 9 bases between. The CDR3 runs 13 residues. Germline V gives CDR1 SGHKS, CDR2 YYEKEE (reference sequence).

This chain connects TRBV7-3 to TRBJ2-2; 9 nucleotides line up with TRBD1. CDR1 is SGHTA and CDR2 is FQGTGA in the germline V gene. With 5 bases clipped from V and 4 bases from J, the junction kept 14 bases outside the gene matches. The CDR3 has 18 amino acids. The CDR3 nucleotides are TGTGCCAGCAGCCCGAAGAACGCCGGGACAGGGAGCACCGGGGAGCTGTTTTTT. Amino acid sequence: CASSPKNAGTGSTGELFF.

The rearrangement joins TRBV2 to TRBJ2-7; D is unclear. This CDR3 spans 14 amino acids. Germline CDR1 reads SNHLY; CDR2 reads FYNNEI. Trimming pared 4 bases from V and 3 bases from J, leaving 13 bases between. The CDR3 sequence is CASSGYRLIYEQYF. CDR3 DNA: TGTGCCAGCAGTGGGTACAGATTAATCTACGAGCAGTACTTC.

This clone was counted a few times. V is TRBV25-1 and J is TRBJ2-7; maybe TRBD1 (5 bases). The CDR3 has 13 amino acids. V lost 2 bases to trimming and J lost 3 bases, with 8 bases between them. Germline values: CDR1 MGHDK, CDR2 SYGVNS. CDR3 DNA: TGTGCCAGCAGTGAAGGGGCGAGCTACGAGCAGTACTTC. This encodes CASSEGASYEQYF.

This clone was observed at least ten times. The chain carries TRBV24-1 and TRBJ1-5; D is uncertain. V lost 7 bases to trimming and J lost 0 bases, with 9 bases between them. Germline CDR1 reads KGHDR; CDR2 reads SFDVKD. The CDR3 has 14 residues. CDR3 in DNA: TGTGCCACCAGCGCAGACTATAGCAATCAGCCCCAGCATTTT. Translation: CATSADYSNQPQHF.

The rearrangement joins TRBV6-4 to TRBJ1-2; 7 bases align to TRBD1. Germline V lookup: CDR1 MRHNA, CDR2 SNTAGT. This CDR3 spans 14 amino acids. Trimming removed 4 bases from V and 4 bases from J; junction bases left unmatched: 6. The CDR3 coding sequence is TGTGCCAGCAGTGTTGCCGGGACAGTCTATGGCTACACCTTC. Protein sequence: CASSVAGTVYGYTF.

This chain joins TRBV18 and TRBJ2-1; TRBD2 matches 7 bases. CDR3 length: 14 amino acids. The junction had 3 bases not matched to a gene; V was cut back by 4 bases and J by 3 bases. The V gene's germline CDR1 is KGHSH and CDR2 LQKENI. CDR3: CASSQLANYNEQFF. CDR3 DNA sequence: TGTGCCAGCTCACAACTAGCGAACTACAATGAGCAGTTCTTC.

The V and J genes are TRBV5-1 and TRBJ1-2, with 8 bases aligning to TRBD1. Trimming removed 1 base from V and 6 bases from J; junction bases left unmatched: 5. Per germline, CDR1 SGHRS and CDR2 YFSETQ. This CDR3 has 14 residues. The CDR3 spells CASSLSTGVDGYTF. CDR3 coding DNA: TGCGCCAGCAGCTTGTCGACAGGGGTGGATGGCTACACCTTC.

The V gene is TRBV28, the J gene TRBJ1-2, with a tentative D call TRBD1 (6 bases). Germline lookup yields CDR1 MDHEN and CDR2 SYDVKM. CDR3 size: 15 residues. V was pared by 6 bases and J by 0 bases, with 14 bases between. This CDR3 is CASRGTPTTNYGYTF. CDR3 nucleotides: TGTGCCAGCAGGGGGACACCTACGACTAACTATGGCTACACCTTC.

This sequence joins TRBV5-1 and TRBJ2-5; TRBD2 matches 7 bases. This CDR3 is 14 amino acids long. CDR1 and CDR2 (germline): SGHRS, YFSETQ. V trimming: 0 bases; J trimming: 3 bases; junction bases outside the gene matches: 2. CDR3: CASSLELAEETQYF. The CDR3 region has the DNA TGCGCCAGCAGCTTGGAGCTAGCGGAAGAGACCCAGTACTTC. Based on the CDR3 plus reference TRBV5-1 and TRBJ2-5, the full variable domain is KAGVTQTPRYLIKTRGQQVTLSCSPISGHRSVSWYQQTPGQGLQFLFEYFSETQRNKGNFPGRFSGRQFSNSRSEMNVSTLELGDSALYLCASSLELAEETQYFGPGTRLLVL.

In its sample, this clone was seen many times. The chain carries TRBV7-9 and TRBJ1-1; tentatively, D is TRBD1 (5 bases). The CDR3 is made up of 18 amino acids. The germline CDR1 and CDR2 sequences are SEHNR and FQNEAQ (reference sequence). Trimming pared 1 base from V and 3 bases from J, leaving 21 bases between. The CDR3 is CASSLGAGLVGVHTEAFF. Here the CDR3 DNA reads TGTGCCAGCAGCTTAGGGGCAGGCCTAGTAGGGGTTCACACTGAAGCTTTCTTT.

V gene TRBV10-3 combines with J gene TRBJ2-5; 7 bases fit TRBD1. Germline assignment: CDR1 ENHRY and CDR2 SYGVKD. The J segment lost 9 bases and the V segment lost 0 bases, leaving 4 bases of the junction unmatched. This CDR3 spans 13 amino acids. Written as DNA, the CDR3 is TGTGCCATCAGTGAGTCTGGCAGGGGGTCCCAGTACTTC. Translation: CAISESGRGSQYF.

This chain links TRBV2 with TRBJ2-1, with no clear D. This CDR3 region has 15 residues. Germline loops: CDR1 SNHLY, CDR2 FYNNEI. Trimming cost V 1 base and J 3 bases, with 10 bases left between them. The CDR3 here is CASSEGQRGYNEQFF. The CDR3 DNA reads as TGTGCCAGCAGTGAAGGTCAGAGAGGCTACAATGAGCAGTTCTTC.

This chain uses TRBV28 with TRBJ1-5; 8 bases map to TRBD1. V shed 6 bases and J 1 base; nucleotides not matched to a gene: 11. The CDR3 covers 17 residues. The germline V gene encodes CDR1 MDHEN and CDR2 SYDVKM. The CDR3 loop reads CASSYLRGLKSNQPQHF. As DNA, the CDR3 is TGTGCCAGCAGCTACCTCAGGGGGCTGAAGAGCAATCAGCCCCAGCATTTT.

This CDR3 is CASSESQGVAEAFF. The CDR3 bases are TGCGCCAGCAGTGAGTCACAGGGGGTCGCTGAAGCTTTCTTT. This chain joins TRBV10-1 and TRBJ1-1; 8 nucleotides agree with TRBD1. CDR3 length equals 14 residues. Germline loops: CDR1 WNHNN, CDR2 SYGVQD (reference sequence). Losses at the gene ends were 0 bases for V and 6 bases for J; bases not matched to a gene: 3.

This rearrangement joins TRBV28 to TRBJ2-7; 8 bases align to TRBD1. The CDR3 has 15 amino acids. V was pared by 2 bases and J by 0 bases, with 3 bases of the junction left unmatched. Per the germline V gene, CDR1 is MDHEN and CDR2 is SYDVKM. This chain's CDR3 is CASSLPGQGSYEQYF. The DNA for the CDR3 is TGTGCCAGCAGTTTACCCGGACAGGGCTCCTACGAGCAGTACTTC.

About this clone itself: Relative to the germline gene, one junction end is altered; a read error may explain this. The chain joins TRBV7-2 to TRBJ2-2, with 12 bases lining up with TRBD1. The CDR3 consists of 16 residues. Germline CDR1 is SGHTA and CDR2 is FQGNSA. In DNA, the CDR3 is TGTGCCAGCAGCTTGGGACAGGGGGCTATCACCGGGGAGCTTGCTTTT. It specifies CASSLGQGAITGELAF.

The genes are TRBV19 and TRBJ2-1; D perhaps matches TRBD2 (6 bases). The CDR3 covers 13 residues. V lost 2 bases to trimming and J lost 7 bases, with 9 bases between them. CDR1 LNHDA and CDR2 SQIVND come from the germline V gene (reference sequence). The CDR3 coding sequence is TGTGCCAGTAGTATAATTGGAGGGAATGAGCAGTTCTTC. Amino acids: CASSIIGGNEQFF.

The rearrangement uses TRBV24-1 and TRBJ2-1; 9 positions agree with TRBD1. Trimming removed 4 bases from V and 7 bases from J; junction bases left unmatched: 7. CDR1 and CDR2 from the germline V gene are KGHDR and SFDVKD. CDR3 length equals 15 residues. The CDR3 DNA reads TGTGCCACCAGTGAGCCACAGGGGGCAGTGAATGAGCAGTTCTTC. It translates to CATSEPQGAVNEQFF.

V and J are TRBV15 and TRBJ2-1, with a possible D match to TRBD2 (6 bases). Trimming stripped 1 base from V and 2 bases from J, with 12 bases between. The germline V gene encodes CDR1 LNHNV and CDR2 YYDKDF (reference sequence). The CDR3 consists of 16 residues. CDR3 DNA sequence: TGTGCCACCAGCAGAGGCCCGGGGGATACCTACAATGAGCAGTTCTTC. Amino acid sequence: CATSRGPGDTYNEQFF.

The chain has TRBV27 and TRBJ2-5, with TRBD1 identical over 9 bases. Germline V gene sequence: CDR1 MNHEY, CDR2 SMNVEV (reference sequence). The CDR3 runs to 16 residues. V lost 6 bases, J lost 4 bases, and 12 bases stayed unmatched. This chain's CDR3 is CASRTRQGEGVETQYF. The CDR3 bases are TGTGCCAGCAGGACCCGACAGGGGGAGGGGGTAGAGACCCAGTACTTC.

This chain connects TRBV29-1 to TRBJ2-5, with TRBD2 matching over 10 bases. In germline, CDR1 is SQVTM, CDR2 ANQGSEA. Unmatched junction bases numbered 10, after V lost 6 bases and J lost 3 bases. The CDR3 consists of 15 residues. The CDR3 here is CSVELSGTSEETQYF. The CDR3 DNA reads as TGCAGCGTCGAACTATCCGGGACTAGCGAAGAGACCCAGTACTTC.

This chain links TRBV30 with TRBJ2-7; a possible D gene is TRBD2 (6 bases). Germline assignment: CDR1 GTSNPN and CDR2 SVGIG (reference sequence). The CDR3 totals 16 residues. The V gene lost 1 base and the J gene lost 0 bases, with 16 bases spanning the gap. This CDR3 is CAWSAWGLASSYEQYF. The DNA for the CDR3 is TGTGCCTGGAGTGCATGGGGTCTAGCGAGCTCCTACGAGCAGTACTTC.

The CDR3 region is CASSIRTGVNTGELFF. CDR3 sequence (DNA): TGTGCCAGTAGTATCCGGACAGGGGTGAACACCGGGGAGCTGTTTTTT. This rearrangement joins TRBV19 to TRBJ2-2; 9 bases map to TRBD1. The germline V gene encodes CDR1 LNHDA and CDR2 SQIVND (reference sequence). Trimming at V came to 3 bases and at J to 1 base, leaving 3 bases not matched to a gene. This CDR3 spans 16 amino acids. Combining the CDR3 with reference TRBV19 and TRBJ2-2 gives the whole variable domain DGGITQSPKYLFRKEGQNVTLSCEQNLNHDAMYWYRQDPGQGLRLIYYSQIVNDFQKGDIAEGYSVSREKKESFPLTVTSAQKNPTAFYLCASSIRTGVNTGELFFGEGSRLTVL.

Ten or more counts support this clone. This chain uses TRBV6-2 or TRBV6-3 with TRBJ2-7, with TRBD1 matching over 8 bases. The germline gives CDR1 MNHEY, CDR2 SVGEGT. The ends lost 2 bases at V and 4 bases at J; junction bases unmatched: 4. The CDR3 has 14 residues. CDR3 residues: CASSYTGGTYEQYF. DNA for the CDR3: TGTGCCAGCAGTTACACAGGGGGGACTTACGAGCAGTACTTC.

This chain links TRBV30 with TRBJ1-1, with TRBD1 matching 8 bases. The CDR3 is made up of 12 amino acids. Trimming at V came to 8 bases and at J to 6 bases, leaving 8 bases not matched to a gene. Germline CDR1 GTSNPN, CDR2 SVGIG (reference sequence). The CDR3 spells CATDKQGAEAFF. In DNA form, the CDR3 reads TGTGCCACGGACAAACAGGGGGCTGAAGCTTTCTTT.

V is TRBV10-3 and J is TRBJ1-5; tentative D call: TRBD1 (6 bases). Trimming removed 4 bases at V and 8 bases at J, with 15 bases between. Germline V gene lookup returns CDR1 ENHRY and CDR2 SYGVKD. The CDR3 contains 14 residues. The CDR3 reads CAISGGGGLEPQHF. As DNA, the CDR3 is TGTGCCATCAGTGGGGGAGGGGGGCTGGAGCCCCAGCATTTT.

The chain has TRBV18 and TRBJ2-1; TRBD2 matches at 10 bases. The germline CDR1 and CDR2 sequences are KGHSH and LQKENI. The V gene end was trimmed by 6 bases and the J gene end by 4 bases; junction bases not matched to a gene: 9. The CDR3 covers 16 residues. CDR3 DNA sequence: TGTGCCAGCTCTCTACTAGCGGGGCCTCATTACAATGAGCAGTTCTTC. Translation gives CASSLLAGPHYNEQFF. Filled out from reference TRBV18 and TRBJ2-1, the complete variable domain reads NAGVMQNPRHLVRRRGQEARLRCSPMKGHSHVYWYRQLPEEGLKFMVYLQKENIIDESGMPKERFSAEFPKEGPSILRIQQVVRGDSAAYFCASSLLAGPHYNEQFFGPGTRLTVL.